These 8 T cell receptor beta chains share one sample of origin, sequenced in a study of CD8 T cells in ankylosing spondylitis (dated by TCRdb to about 2017). Receptor amplification or capture employed 5' RACE. The data were produced on an Illumina MiSeq. TCRdb took the public reads, trimmed them with fastp at Q25, ran MiXCR for clone calling and kept in-frame beta chains. Records with the same CDR3 protein are collapsed into one entry carrying the most frequent genes and DNA. Here the sample has approximately 16,000 distinct CDR3 sequences; approximately 8% occur a single time. Less than 40% of the sample is in the top ten clones. The sample comprised blood. Receptor source: a male donor with ankylosing spondylitis or in good health (not recorded which).

This clonotype showed up many times. V and J are TRBV2 and TRBJ2-7; TRBD2 aligns across 10 bases. CDR1 and CDR2 (germline): SNHLY, FYNNEI. J lost 7 bases, V lost 8 bases, and 11 bases had no gene match. There are 14 residues in the CDR3. CDR3 sequence: CASEPGLARREQYF. CDR3 bases: TGTGCCAGCGAACCGGGACTAGCGCGACGGGAGCAGTACTTC.

There are a few counts of this clonotype. V and J are TRBV12-3 or TRBV12-4 and TRBJ1-1; 7 nucleotides line up with TRBD1. The CDR3 covers 14 residues. With 6 bases clipped from V and 1 base from J, the junction kept 5 bases outside the gene matches. In DNA form, the CDR3 reads TGTGCCAGCAGCGACAGGGTTGGGAACACTGAAGCTTTCTTT. This encodes CASSDRVGNTEAFF.

Many counts were recorded for this clonotype. The DNA for the CDR3 is TGTGCCAGCAGGGCAACTAGCGGGGGAAACACAGATACGCAGTATTTT. It yields the protein CASRATSGGNTDTQYF. The chain has TRBV5-6 and TRBJ2-3; 11 bases fit TRBD2. The junction had 7 bases not matched to a gene; V was cut back by 5 bases and J by 2 bases. The CDR3 is made up of 16 amino acids. From germline, CDR1 is SGHDT and CDR2 YYEEEE.

This clonotype was seen ten or more times. The chain couples TRBV12-3 or TRBV12-4 to TRBJ2-1; no clear D gene. V lost 5 bases, J lost 8 bases, and 10 bases lay in between. This CDR3 has 12 amino acids. The CDR3 coding sequence is TGTGCCAGCAGTCCCCAATCCGATGAGCAGTTCTTC. Protein product: CASSPQSDEQFF.

The V gene is TRBV29-1, the J gene TRBJ2-7, with D possibly being TRBD2 (6 bases). CDR3 length: 14 amino acids. Germline V lookup: CDR1 SQVTM, CDR2 ANQGSEA. Trimming took 0 bases from V and 2 from J, leaving 11 bases between them. The CDR3: CSVEDRESPYEQYF. CDR3 nucleotide sequence: TGCAGCGTTGAAGATCGGGAGTCCCCCTACGAGCAGTACTTC.

The V gene is TRBV12-3 or TRBV12-4, the J gene TRBJ2-3; the D gene is possibly TRBD2 (7 bases). Deletions cut 4 bases from V and 2 bases from J, with 19 bases between. The length of the CDR3 is 17 residues. CDR3 amino acids: CASSSEKGGLVTDTQYF. CDR3 DNA sequence: TGTGCCAGCAGTTCGGAAAAGGGGGGGCTCGTCACAGATACGCAGTATTTT.

This clonotype came up many times. This chain joins TRBV1 and TRBJ2-2; the table names TRBD2, a call not compared with the DNA. TRBV1 is a known pseudogene. The CDR3 extends over 15 amino acids. The CDR3 sequence is CTSSLCPSGTGELFF. The CDR3 nucleotides read TGCACCAGCAGCCTGTGCCCTTCGGGGACCGGGGAGCTGTTTTTT.

This clonotype was seen at least ten times. The V and J genes are TRBV12-3 or TRBV12-4 and TRBJ2-1, with TRBD1 matching over 8 bases. This CDR3 comprises 13 residues. The J segment lost 6 bases and the V segment lost 6 bases, leaving 4 bases of the junction unmatched. In DNA, the CDR3 is TGTGCCAGCAGAGGTACAGGGGGCAATGAGCAGTTCTTC. It yields the protein CASRGTGGNEQFF.